This T cell receptor (beta chain) derives from a study of blood T cell repertoires in COVID-19. About the research overall: Italy, Spain and the United States were the sources of the convalescent and acute COVID-19 samples. T cells, B-cell-depleted T cells, or PBMCs provided the cDNA or gDNA that served as material.

CDR1 is MNHEY, CDR2 SMNVEV, per germline (reference sequence). After removal of 3 bases from V and 7 bases from J, the junction contained 2 bases not matched to a gene. The CDR3 is 15 residues long. Some clones are missing from TCRdb's copy, which holds only in-frame ones; the method was immunoSEQ multiplex PCR. The sample comprises tens of thousands of clones, 81% of which are singletons, and 28% rests with the top ten. The chain is built from TRBV27 and TRBJ1-6; 11 bases are shared with TRBD1. Sequencing input: peripheral blood. This TCR was sampled from a woman aged 80 or older with active or convalescent COVID-19. The chain's CDR3 is CASSLDRGLNSPLHF. CDR3 in DNA: TGTGCCAGCAGTTTGGACAGGGGGCTAAATTCACCCCTCCACTTT.